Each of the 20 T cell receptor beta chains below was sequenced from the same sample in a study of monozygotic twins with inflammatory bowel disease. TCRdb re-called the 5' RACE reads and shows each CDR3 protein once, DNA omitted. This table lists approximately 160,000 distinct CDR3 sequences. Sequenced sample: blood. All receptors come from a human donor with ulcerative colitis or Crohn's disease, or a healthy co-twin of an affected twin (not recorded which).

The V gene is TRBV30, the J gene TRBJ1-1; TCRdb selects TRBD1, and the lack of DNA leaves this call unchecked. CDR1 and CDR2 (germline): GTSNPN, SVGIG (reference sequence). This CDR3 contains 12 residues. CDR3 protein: CAWSEGETEAFF.

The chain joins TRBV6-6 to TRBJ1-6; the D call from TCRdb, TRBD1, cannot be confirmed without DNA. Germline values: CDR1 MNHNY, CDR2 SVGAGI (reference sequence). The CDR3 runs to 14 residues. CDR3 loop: CASSSDSNNSPLHF.

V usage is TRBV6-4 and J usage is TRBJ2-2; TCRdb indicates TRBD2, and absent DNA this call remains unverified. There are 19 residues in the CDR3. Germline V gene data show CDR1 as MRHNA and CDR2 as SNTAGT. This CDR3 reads CASSVLPGLAGGRGGELFF.

CDR3 protein: CASSLHLAGGVSYEQYF. This rearrangement joins TRBV4-3 to TRBJ2-7; the D call from TCRdb, TRBD2, cannot be confirmed without DNA. This CDR3 is built from 17 residues. Germline CDR1 is LGHNA and CDR2 is YSLEER.

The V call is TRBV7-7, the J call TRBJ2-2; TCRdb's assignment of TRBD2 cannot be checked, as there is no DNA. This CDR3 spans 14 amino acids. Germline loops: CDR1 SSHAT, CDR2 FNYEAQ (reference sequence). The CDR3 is CASSPGRDAGELFF.

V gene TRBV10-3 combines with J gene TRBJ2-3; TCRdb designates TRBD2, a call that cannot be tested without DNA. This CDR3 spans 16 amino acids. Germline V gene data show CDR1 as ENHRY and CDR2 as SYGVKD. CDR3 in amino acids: CAISERSSGSADTQYF.

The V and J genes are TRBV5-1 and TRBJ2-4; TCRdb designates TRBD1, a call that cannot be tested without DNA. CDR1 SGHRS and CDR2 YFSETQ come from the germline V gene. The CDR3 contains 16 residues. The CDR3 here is CASSLDGTGLQNIQYF.

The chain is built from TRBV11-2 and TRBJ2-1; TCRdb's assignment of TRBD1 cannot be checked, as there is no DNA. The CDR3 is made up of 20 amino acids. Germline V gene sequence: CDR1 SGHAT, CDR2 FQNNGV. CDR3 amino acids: CASSFPEERTSPIPVNEHFF.

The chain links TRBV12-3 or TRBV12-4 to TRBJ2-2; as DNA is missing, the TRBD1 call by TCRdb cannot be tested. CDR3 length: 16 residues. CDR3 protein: CASSFRQAGGTGELFF.

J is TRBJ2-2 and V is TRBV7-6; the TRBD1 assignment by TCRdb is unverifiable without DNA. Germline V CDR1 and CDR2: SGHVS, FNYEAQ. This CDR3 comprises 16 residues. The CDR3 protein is CASSFRDRGYTGELFF. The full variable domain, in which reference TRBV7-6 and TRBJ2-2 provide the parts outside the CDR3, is GAGVSQSPRYKVTKRGQDVALRCDPISGHVSLYWYRQALGQGPEFLTYFNYEAQQDKSGLPNDRFSAERPEGSISTLTIQRTEQRDSAMYRCASSFRDRGYTGELFFGEGSRLTVL.

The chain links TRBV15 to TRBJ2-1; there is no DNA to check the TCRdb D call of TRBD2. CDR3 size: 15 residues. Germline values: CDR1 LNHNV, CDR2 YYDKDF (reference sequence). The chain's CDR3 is CATSRDGLAGGEQFF.

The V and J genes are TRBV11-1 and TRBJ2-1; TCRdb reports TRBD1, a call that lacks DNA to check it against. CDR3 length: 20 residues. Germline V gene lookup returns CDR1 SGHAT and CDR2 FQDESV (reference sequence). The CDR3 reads CASSYYRLQGKTPGVNEQFF.

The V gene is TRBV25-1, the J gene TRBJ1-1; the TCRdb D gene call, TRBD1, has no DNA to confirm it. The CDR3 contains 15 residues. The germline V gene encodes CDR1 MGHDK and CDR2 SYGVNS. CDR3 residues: CASSEGGGPAPEAFF.

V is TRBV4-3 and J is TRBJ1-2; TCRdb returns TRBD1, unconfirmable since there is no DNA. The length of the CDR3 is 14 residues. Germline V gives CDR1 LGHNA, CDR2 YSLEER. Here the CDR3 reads CASSPTTGYRGYTF.

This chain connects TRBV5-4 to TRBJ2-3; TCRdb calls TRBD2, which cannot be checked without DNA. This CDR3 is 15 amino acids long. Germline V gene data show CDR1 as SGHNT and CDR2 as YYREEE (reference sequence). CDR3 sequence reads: CASTQTSGFTDTQYF.

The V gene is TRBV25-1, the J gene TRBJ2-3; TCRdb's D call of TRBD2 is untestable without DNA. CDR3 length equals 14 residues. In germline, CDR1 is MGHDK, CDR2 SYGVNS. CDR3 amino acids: CASSDNLGAYSQYF.

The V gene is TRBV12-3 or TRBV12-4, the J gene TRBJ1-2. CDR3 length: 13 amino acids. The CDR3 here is CASSLTQDYGYTF.

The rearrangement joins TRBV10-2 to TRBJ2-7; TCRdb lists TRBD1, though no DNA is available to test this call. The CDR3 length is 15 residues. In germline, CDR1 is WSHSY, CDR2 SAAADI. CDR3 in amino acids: CASSGGERLGHEQYF.

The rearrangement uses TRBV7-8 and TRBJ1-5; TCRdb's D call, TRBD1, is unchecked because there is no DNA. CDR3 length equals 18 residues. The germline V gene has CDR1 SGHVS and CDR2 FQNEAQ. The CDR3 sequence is CASSLQSPQGLGNQPQHF.

CDR3 region: CASTRQGAREAFF. The rearrangement uses TRBV12-3 or TRBV12-4 and TRBJ1-1; TCRdb indicates TRBD1, and absent DNA this call remains unverified. The CDR3 has 13 residues.